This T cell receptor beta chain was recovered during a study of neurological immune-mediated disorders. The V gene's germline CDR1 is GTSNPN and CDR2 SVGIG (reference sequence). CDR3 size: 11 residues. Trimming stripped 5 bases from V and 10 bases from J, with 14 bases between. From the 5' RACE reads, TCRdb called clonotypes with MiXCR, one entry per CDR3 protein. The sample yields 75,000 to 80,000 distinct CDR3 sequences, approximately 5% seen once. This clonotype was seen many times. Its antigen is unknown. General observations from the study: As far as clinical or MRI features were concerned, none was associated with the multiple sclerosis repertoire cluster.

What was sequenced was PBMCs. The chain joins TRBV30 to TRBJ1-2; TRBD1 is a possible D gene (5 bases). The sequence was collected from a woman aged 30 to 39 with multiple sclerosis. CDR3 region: CAWEIGGTYTF. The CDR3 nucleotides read TGTGCCTGGGAAATCGGAGGGACCTACACCTTC.